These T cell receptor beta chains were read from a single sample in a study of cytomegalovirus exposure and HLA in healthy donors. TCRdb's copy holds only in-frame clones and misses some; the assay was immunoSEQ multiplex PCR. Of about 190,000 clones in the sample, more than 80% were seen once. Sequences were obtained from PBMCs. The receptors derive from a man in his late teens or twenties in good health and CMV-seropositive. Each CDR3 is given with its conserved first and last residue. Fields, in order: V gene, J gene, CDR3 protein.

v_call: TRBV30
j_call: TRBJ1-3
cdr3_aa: CAWRELGTGNTIYF

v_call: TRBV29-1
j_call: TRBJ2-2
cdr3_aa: CSGLTGGIAGELFF

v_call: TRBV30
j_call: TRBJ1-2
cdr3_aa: CAWRQSDRELYGYTF

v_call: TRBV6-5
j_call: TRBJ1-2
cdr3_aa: CASSPSGTGYGYTF

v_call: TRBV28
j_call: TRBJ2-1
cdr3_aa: CASSFWRAYEQFF

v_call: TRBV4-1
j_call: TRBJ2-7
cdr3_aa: CASSPRLAGGPGYEQYF

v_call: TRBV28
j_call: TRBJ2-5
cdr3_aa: CASSIRGRETQYF

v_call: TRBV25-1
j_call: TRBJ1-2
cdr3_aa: CASSLVGRGYTF

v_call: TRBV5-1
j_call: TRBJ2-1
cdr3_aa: CASSEDPNNEQFF

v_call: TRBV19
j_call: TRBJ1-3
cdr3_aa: CATSGQAISGNTIYF

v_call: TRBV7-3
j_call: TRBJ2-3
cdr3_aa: CASSLAGSTDTQYF

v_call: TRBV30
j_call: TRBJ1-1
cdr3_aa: CAWSSGGRGFPSEAFF

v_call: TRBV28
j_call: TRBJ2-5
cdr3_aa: CASSPPRQGQETQYF

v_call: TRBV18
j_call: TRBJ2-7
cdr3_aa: CASSAGTTYEQYF

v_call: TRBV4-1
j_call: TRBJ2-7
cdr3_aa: CASSQIAGGDEQYF

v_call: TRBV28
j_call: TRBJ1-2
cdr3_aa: CASSFRTGWYGYTF

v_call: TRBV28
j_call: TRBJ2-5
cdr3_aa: CASSWDRPAGETQYF

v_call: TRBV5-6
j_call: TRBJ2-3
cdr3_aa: CASSLLAASTDTQYF

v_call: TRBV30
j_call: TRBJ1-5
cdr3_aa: CAWTLRGRDQPQHF

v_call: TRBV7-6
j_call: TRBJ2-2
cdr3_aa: CASSSAAGYTGELFF

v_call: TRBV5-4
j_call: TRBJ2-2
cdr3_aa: CASSPGQALRTGELFF

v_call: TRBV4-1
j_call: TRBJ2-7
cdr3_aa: CASSQGRRGLLDEQYF

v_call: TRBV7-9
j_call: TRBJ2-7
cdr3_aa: CAGGQGPYEQYF